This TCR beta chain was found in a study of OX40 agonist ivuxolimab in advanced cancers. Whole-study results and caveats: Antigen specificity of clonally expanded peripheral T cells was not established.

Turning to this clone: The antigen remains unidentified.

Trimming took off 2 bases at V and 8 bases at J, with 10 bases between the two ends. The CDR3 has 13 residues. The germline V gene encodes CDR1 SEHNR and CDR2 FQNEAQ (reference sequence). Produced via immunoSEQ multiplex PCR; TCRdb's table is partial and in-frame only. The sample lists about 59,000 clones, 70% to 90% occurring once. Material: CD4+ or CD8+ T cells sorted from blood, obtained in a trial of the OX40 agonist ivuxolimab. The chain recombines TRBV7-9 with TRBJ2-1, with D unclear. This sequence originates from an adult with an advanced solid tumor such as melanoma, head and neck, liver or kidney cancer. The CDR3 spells CASSLRGRDEQFF. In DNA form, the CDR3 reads TGTGCCAGCAGCTTACGCGGTAGGGATGAGCAGTTCTTC.